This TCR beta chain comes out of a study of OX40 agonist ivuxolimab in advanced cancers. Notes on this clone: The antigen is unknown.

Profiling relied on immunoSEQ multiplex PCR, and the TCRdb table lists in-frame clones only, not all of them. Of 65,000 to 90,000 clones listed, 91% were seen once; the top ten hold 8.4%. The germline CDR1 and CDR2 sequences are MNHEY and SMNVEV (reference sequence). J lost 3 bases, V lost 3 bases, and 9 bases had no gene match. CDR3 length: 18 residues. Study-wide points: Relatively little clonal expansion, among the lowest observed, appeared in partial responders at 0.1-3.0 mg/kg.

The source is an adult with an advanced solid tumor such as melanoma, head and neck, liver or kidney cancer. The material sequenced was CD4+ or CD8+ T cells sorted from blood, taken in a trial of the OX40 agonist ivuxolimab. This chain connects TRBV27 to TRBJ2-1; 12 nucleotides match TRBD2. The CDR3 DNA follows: TGTGCCAGCAGTTTGACTAGCGGGAGACTTCTAGTCTACAATGAGCAGTTCTTC. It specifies CASSLTSGRLLVYNEQFF.